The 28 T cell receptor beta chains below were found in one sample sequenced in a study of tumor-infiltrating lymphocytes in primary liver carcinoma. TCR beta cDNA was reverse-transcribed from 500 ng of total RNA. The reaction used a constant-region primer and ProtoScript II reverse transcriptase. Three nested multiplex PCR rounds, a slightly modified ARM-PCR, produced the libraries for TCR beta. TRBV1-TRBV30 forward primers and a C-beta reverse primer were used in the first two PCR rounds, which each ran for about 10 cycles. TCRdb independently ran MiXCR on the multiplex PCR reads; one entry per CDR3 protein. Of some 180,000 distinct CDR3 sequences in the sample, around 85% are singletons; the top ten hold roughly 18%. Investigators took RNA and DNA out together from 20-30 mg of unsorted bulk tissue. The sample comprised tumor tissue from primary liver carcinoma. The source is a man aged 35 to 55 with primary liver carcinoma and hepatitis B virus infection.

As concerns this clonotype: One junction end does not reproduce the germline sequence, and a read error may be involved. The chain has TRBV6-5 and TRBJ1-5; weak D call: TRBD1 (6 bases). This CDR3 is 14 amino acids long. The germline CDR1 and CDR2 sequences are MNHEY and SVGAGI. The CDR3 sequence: CDSSLKGGNQPQHF. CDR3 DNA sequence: TGTGACAGCAGTCTCAAGGGGGGAAATCAACCCCAGCATTTT.

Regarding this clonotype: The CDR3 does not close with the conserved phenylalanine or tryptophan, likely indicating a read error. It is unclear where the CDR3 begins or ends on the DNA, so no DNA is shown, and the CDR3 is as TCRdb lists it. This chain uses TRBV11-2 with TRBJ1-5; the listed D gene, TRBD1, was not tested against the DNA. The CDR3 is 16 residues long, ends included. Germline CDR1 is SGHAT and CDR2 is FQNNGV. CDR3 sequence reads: CASSLRGGLTNQPEHC.

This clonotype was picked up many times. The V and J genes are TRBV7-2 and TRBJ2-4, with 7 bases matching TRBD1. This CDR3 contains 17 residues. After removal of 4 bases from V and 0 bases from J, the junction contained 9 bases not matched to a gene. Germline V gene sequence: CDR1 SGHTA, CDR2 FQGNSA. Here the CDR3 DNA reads TGTGCCAGCAGCTCTTACAGGGGAACCATAGCCAAAAACATTCAGTACTTC. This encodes CASSSYRGTIAKNIQYF. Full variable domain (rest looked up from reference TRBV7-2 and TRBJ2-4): GAGVSQSPSNKVTEKGKDVELRCDPISGHTALYWYRQSLGQGLEFLIYFQGNSAPDKSGLPSDRFSAERTGGSVSTLTIQRTQQEDSAVYLCASSSYRGTIAKNIQYFGAGTRLSVL.

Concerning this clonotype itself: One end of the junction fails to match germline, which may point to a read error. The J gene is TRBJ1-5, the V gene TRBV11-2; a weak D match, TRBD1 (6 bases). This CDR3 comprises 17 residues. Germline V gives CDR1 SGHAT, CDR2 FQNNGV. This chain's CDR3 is CASILVEVTGSNQLQHF. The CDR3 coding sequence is TGTGCCAGCATCTTAGTAGAGGTAACAGGGAGCAATCAGCTCCAGCATTTT.

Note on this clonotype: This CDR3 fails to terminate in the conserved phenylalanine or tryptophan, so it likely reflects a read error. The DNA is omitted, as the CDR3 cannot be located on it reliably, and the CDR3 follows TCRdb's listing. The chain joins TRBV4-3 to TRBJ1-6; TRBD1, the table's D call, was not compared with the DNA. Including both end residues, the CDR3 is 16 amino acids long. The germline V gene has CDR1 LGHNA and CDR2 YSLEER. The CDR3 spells CASSSWDRGGNSPLHI.

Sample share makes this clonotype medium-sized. This CDR3 is CASSRSPRLAGERTDTQYF. CDR3 DNA: TGTGCCAGCAGCCGATCGCCGAGACTAGCGGGAGAGAGGACAGATACGCAGTATTTT. The chain combines TRBV11-2 with TRBJ2-3; TRBD2 matches 12 bases. The CDR3 totals 19 residues. CDR1 is SGHAT and CDR2 is FQNNGV in the germline V gene. Losses at the gene ends were 5 bases for V and 3 bases for J; bases not matched to a gene: 15.

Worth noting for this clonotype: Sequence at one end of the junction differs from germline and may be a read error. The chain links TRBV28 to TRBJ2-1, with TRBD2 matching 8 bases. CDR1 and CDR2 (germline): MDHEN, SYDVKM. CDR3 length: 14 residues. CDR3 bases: TGTGCCAGCATTTTAACTAGCGGCTACAATATGCAGTTCTTC. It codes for CASILTSGYNMQFF. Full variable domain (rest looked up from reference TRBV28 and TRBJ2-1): DVKVTQSSRYLVKRTGEKVFLECVQDMDHENMFWYRQDPGLGLRLIYFSYDVKMKEKGDIPEGYSVSREKKERFSLILESASTNQTSMYLCASILTSGYNMQFFGPGTRLTVL.

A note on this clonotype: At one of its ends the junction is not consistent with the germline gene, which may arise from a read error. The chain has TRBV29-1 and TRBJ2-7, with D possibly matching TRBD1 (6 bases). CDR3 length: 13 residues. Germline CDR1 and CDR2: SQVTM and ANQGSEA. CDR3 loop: CIVAPTGPHEQYF. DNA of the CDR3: TGCATCGTTGCCCCAACAGGGCCCCACGAGCAGTACTTC.

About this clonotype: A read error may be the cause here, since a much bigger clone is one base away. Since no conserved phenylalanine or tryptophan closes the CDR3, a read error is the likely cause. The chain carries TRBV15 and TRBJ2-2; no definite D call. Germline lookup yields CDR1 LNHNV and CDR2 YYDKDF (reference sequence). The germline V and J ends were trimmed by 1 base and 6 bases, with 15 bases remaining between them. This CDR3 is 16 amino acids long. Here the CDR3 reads CATSRASAASPGELFL. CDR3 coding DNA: TGTGCCACCAGCAGAGCATCGGCGGCCTCCCCCGGGGAGCTGTTTCTT.

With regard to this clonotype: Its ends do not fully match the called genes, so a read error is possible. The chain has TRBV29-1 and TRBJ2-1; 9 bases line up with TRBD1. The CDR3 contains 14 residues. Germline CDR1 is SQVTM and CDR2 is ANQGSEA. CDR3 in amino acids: CSGTRTGDYNEQLF. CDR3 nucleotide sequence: TGCAGTGGAACGCGGACAGGGGACTACAATGAGCAGTTATTC.

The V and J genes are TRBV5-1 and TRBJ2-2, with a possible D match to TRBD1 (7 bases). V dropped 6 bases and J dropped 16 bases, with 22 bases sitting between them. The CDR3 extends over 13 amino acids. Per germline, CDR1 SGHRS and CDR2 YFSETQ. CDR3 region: CASTQEGAGDQFF. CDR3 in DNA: TGCGCCAGCACCCAGGAGGGGGCCGGGGATCAGTTTTTT.

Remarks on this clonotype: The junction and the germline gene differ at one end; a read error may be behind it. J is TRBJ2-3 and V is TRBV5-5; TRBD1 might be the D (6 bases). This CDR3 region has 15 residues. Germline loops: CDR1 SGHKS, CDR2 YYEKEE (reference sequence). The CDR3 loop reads CASSRRQRGTNTQYF. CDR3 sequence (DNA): TGCGCCAGCAGCCGTCGACAGAGGGGGACAAATACGCAGTATTTT.

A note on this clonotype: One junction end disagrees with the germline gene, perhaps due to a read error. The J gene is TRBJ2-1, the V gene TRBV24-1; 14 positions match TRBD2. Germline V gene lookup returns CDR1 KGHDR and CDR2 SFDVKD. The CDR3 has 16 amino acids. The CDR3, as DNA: TGTGGCACCAGTGATCCGACTAGCGGGAGGGTCGCTGAGCAGTTCTTC. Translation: CGTSDPTSGRVAEQFF.

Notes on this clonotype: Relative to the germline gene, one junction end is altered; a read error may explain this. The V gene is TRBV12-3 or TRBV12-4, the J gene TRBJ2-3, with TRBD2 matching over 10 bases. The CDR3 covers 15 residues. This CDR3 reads CASSPQREGPDTQYF. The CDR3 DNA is TGTGCCAGCAGTCCGCAGCGGGAGGGGCCAGATACGCAATATTTT.

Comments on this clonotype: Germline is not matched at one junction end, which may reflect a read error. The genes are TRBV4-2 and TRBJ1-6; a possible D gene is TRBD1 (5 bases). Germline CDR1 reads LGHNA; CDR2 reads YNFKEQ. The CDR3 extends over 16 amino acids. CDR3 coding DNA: TGCGCCAGCAGCCAAGAGGGGTCAGGAGGAGATTCACTCCTCCACTTT. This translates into CASSQEGSGGDSLLHF.

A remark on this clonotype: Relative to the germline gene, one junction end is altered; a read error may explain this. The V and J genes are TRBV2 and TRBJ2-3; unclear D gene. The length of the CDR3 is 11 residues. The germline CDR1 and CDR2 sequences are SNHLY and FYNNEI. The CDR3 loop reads CASSIEDMQYF. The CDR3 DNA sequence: TGTGCCAGTAGTATCGAAGATATGCAGTATTTT.

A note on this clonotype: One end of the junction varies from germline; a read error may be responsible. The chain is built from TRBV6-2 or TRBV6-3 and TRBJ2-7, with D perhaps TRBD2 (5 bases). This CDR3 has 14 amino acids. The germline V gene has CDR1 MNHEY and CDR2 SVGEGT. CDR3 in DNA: TGTGCAAGCAGCCTCCGGGAAAGGGTCCACGAGCAGTACTTC. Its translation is CASSLRERVHEQYF.

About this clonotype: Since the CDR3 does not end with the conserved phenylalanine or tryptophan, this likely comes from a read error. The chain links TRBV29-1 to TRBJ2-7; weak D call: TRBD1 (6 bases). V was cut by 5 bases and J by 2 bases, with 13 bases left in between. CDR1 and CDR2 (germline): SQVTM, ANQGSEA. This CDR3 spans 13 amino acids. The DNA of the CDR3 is TGCAGCGTTTCGTTGACAGGACCCTACGAGCAGTACTTA. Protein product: CSVSLTGPYEQYL.

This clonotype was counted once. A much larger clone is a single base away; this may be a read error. The CDR3 here is CASSPTDRVTGYTF. The CDR3 DNA reads as TGTGCCAGCAGTCCAACTGACAGGGTGACTGGCTACACCTTC. The chain combines TRBV28 with TRBJ1-2; the match to TRBD1 covers 7 bases. CDR1 and CDR2 (germline): MDHEN, SYDVKM. The CDR3 loop spans 14 amino acids. The J segment lost 7 bases and the V segment lost 5 bases, leaving 10 bases of the junction unmatched.

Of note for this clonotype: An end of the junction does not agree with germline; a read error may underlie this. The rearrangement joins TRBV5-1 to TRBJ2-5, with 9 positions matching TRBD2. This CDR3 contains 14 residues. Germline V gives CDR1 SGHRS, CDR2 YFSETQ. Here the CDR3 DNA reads TGCGCCAGCAAGAGCGGGAGGCTTCAAGAGACTCAGTACTTC. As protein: CASKSGRLQETQYF.

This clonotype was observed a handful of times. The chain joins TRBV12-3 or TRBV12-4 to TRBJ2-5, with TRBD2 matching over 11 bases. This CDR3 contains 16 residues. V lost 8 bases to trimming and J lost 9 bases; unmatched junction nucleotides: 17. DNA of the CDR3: TGTGCCAGCCGCTCGGGGACTAGCGGTGGGCAGGGGGCCCAGTACTTC. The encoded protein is CASRSGTSGGQGAQYF.

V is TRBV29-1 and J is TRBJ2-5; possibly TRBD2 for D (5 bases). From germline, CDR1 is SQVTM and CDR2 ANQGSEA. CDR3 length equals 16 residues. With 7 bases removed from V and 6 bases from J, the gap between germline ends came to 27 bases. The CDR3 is CSAQGPGIGCMKTQYF. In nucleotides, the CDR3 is TGCAGCGCCCAAGGTCCCGGGATAGGGTGCATGAAGACCCAGTACTTC.

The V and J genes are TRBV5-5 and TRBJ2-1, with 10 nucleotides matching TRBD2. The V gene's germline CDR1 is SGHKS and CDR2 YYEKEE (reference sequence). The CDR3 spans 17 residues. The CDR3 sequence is CVNSRTLGLAGENEQFF. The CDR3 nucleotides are TGTGTCAACAGCCGGACTCTAGGCCTAGCGGGAGAAAATGAGCAGTTCTTC.

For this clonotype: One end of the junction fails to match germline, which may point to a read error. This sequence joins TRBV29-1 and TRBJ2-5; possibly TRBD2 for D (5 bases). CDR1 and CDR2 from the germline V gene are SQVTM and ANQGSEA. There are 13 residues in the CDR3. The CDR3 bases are TGTAGCGTTGAAACTGGGTGCGGAAAGACCCAGTACTTC. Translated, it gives CSVETGCGKTQYF.

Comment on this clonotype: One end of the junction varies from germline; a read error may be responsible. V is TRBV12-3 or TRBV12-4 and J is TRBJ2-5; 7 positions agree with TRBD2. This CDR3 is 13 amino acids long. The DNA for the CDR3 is TGCGCCAGCAGTGGGGCGGGGGAAGAGACCCAGTACTTC. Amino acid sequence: CASSGAGEETQYF.

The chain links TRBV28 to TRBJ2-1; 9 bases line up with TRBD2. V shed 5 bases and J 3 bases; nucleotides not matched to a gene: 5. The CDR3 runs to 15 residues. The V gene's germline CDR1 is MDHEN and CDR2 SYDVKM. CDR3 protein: CASSRLADYYNEQFF. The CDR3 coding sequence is TGTGCCAGCAGTCGACTAGCGGATTACTACAATGAGCAGTTCTTC.

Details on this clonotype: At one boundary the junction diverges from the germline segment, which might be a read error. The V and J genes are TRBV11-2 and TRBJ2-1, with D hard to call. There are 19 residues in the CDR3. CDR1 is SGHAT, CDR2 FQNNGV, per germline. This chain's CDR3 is CASSANVLGRNPFYNEEFF. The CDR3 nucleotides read TGTGCCAGCAGCGCCAACGTTTTAGGGCGAAATCCATTCTACAATGAGGAGTTCTTC.

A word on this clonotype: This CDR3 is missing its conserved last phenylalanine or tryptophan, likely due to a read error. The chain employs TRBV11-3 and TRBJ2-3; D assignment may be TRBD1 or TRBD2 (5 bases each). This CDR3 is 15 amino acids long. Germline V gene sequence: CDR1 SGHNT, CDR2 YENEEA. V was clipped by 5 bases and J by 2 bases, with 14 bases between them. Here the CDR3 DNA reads TGTGCCAGCAGCCCCTATGGGGGTCTCACAGATACGCAGTATTAT. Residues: CASSPYGGLTDTQYY.